The 24 T cell receptor beta chains below all came from one sample that was sequenced in a study of T cell repertoires in cytomegalovirus infection. TCRdb independently ran MiXCR on the reads; one entry per CDR3 protein. The sample lists roughly 860,000 distinct CDR3 sequences, approximately 30% occurring once. Their antigens remain unidentified. The sequencing here drew on cultured CD8+ T cells from PBMCs, taken from culture after CMV antigen stimulation. Source of these receptors: a human donor in good health (CMV status not recorded). Some clones in this sample may be carry-over from other donors' samples.

The chain recombines TRBV20-1 with TRBJ2-7; D is perhaps TRBD2 (6 bases). CDR1 is DFQATT and CDR2 is SNEGSKA in the germline V gene (reference sequence). The CDR3 covers 15 residues. V lost 6 bases, J lost 2 bases, and 20 bases lay in between. The DNA of the CDR3 is TGCAGTGCCATGACGGACCCGGGACTGGCCTACGAGCAGTACTTC. As protein: CSAMTDPGLAYEQYF.

This clonotype was counted a single time. This chain links TRBV6-2 or TRBV6-3 with TRBJ1-1; D gene ambiguous. CDR3 size: 13 residues. Trimming left V 7 bases short and J 4 bases short, with 13 bases between. Germline lookup yields CDR1 MNHEY and CDR2 SVGEGT. DNA for the CDR3: TGTGCCAGCACCAGAAGCGGGCTCACTGAAGCTTTCTTT. Its translation is CASTRSGLTEAFF.

The CDR3 coding sequence is TGTGCCAGTAGAGCGGGGCCTTATTCACCCCTCCACTTT. It is translated as CASRAGPYSPLHF. The chain is built from TRBV19 and TRBJ1-6; D might be TRBD1 (5 bases). From germline, CDR1 is LNHDA and CDR2 SQIVND (reference sequence). The CDR3 runs 13 residues. V was cut by 6 bases and J by 8 bases, with 11 bases left in between.

There are many counts of this clonotype. This chain joins TRBV28 and TRBJ1-4, with no clear D. Trimming took 8 bases from V and 6 from J, leaving 10 bases between them. The germline CDR1 and CDR2 sequences are MDHEN and SYDVKM. This CDR3 has 12 residues. CDR3 in DNA: TGTGCCAGCGTGGCCAACGATGAAAAACTGTTTTTT. Its protein is CASVANDEKLFF.

In DNA form, the CDR3 reads TGTGCCAGTAGCCGTTGGGGGCAAGAGACCCAGTACTTC. Its protein product is CASSRWGQETQYF. This chain uses TRBV12-3 or TRBV12-4 with TRBJ2-5; the D gene could be TRBD1 or TRBD2 (5 bases each). V lost 9 bases, J lost 2 bases, and 13 bases lay in between. The CDR3 is 13 amino acids.

This clonotype appeared a few times. The chain has TRBV2 and TRBJ2-1; D tentatively reads TRBD1 or TRBD2 (5 bases each). Trimming took 7 bases from V and 4 from J, leaving 20 bases between them. This CDR3 region has 16 residues. Germline-derived CDR1 and CDR2 are SNHLY and FYNNEI. CDR3 DNA sequence: TGTGCCAGCATGGGGGTAGCGAGGGATTATTACAATGAGCAGTTCTTC. Residues: CASMGVARDYYNEQFF.

This clonotype was seen only a few times. This rearrangement joins TRBV6-2 or TRBV6-3 to TRBJ2-5, with 7 positions matching TRBD1. Looked up from germline, CDR1 is MNHEY and CDR2 is SVGEGT. This CDR3 region has 14 residues. The junction had 2 bases not matched to a gene; V was cut back by 2 bases and J by 2 bases. The CDR3 is CASSYRDSQETQYF. For the CDR3, the DNA is TGTGCCAGCAGTTACCGGGACAGTCAAGAGACCCAGTACTTC.

This clonotype has only a few counts. This chain uses TRBV28 with TRBJ2-7; D might be TRBD2 (5 bases). V was cut by 3 bases and J by 2 bases, with 23 bases left in between. Germline-derived CDR1 and CDR2 are MDHEN and SYDVKM. The length of the CDR3 is 18 residues. DNA for the CDR3: TGTGCCAGCAGTTTTGGTAAGGTGTGGCAGCGGCCCACCTACGAGCAGTACGTC. Protein sequence: CASSFGKVWQRPTYEQYV.

This clonotype occurred many times. The chain joins TRBV7-6 to TRBJ2-7; a weak D match, TRBD1 (5 bases). In germline, CDR1 is SGHVS, CDR2 FNYEAQ. V lost 4 bases, J lost 2 bases, and 9 bases lay in between. The CDR3 totals 13 residues. The CDR3 DNA is TGTGCCAGCAGCTCAGGGTACCCCTACGAGCAGTACTTC. This codes for CASSSGYPYEQYF.

About this clonotype itself: At one end the junction does not follow the germline gene, possibly because of a read error. The chain employs TRBV11-2 and TRBJ1-3, with TRBD1 as a possible D gene (6 bases). The CDR3 extends over 14 amino acids. CDR1 is SGHAT and CDR2 is FQNNGV in the germline V gene. The CDR3 coding sequence is TGTGCCAGCAACTTAGGGGGGGCTGGAAACACCATATATTTT. The encoded protein is CASNLGGAGNTIYF.

V usage is TRBV15 and J usage is TRBJ2-5; possible D gene TRBD1, 5 bases. Between the trimmed V and J ends, which lost 2 bases and 2 bases, there was a span of 12 bases. Germline CDR1 is LNHNV and CDR2 is YYDKDF (reference sequence). The CDR3 is 15 amino acids. The CDR3 nucleotides are TGTGCCACCAGCAGACCGACAGCACCTCAAGAGACCCAGTACTTC. It specifies CATSRPTAPQETQYF.

This chain joins TRBV6-1 and TRBJ1-2, with 9 bases lining up with TRBD1. V was clipped by 7 bases and J by 5 bases; unmatched bases: 11. Germline V gene sequence: CDR1 MNHNS, CDR2 SASEGT. The CDR3 is made up of 15 amino acids. The CDR3 loop reads CASNQAGTGFYGYTF. The CDR3 DNA sequence: TGTGCCAGCAATCAGGCCGGGACAGGGTTTTATGGCTACACCTTC.

This chain connects TRBV10-3 to TRBJ2-7, with D perhaps given as TRBD1 or TRBD2 (5 bases each). This CDR3 is 13 amino acids long. Germline V CDR1 and CDR2: ENHRY, SYGVKD. Deletions cut 7 bases from V and 0 bases from J, with 10 bases between. The CDR3 bases are TGTGCCATCACTTCGGGACCCTCCTACGAGCAGTACTTC. Translated: CAITSGPSYEQYF.

The rearrangement uses TRBV6-2 or TRBV6-3 and TRBJ1-1, with D uncertain. The CDR3 runs to 13 residues. Between the trimmed V and J ends, which lost 1 base and 2 bases, there was a span of 5 bases. Germline lookup yields CDR1 MNHEY and CDR2 SVGEGT. The CDR3 DNA is TGTGCCAGCAGTTACTGGGCAAACACTGAAGCTTTCTTT. It translates to CASSYWANTEAFF.

This clonotype has a handful of counts. The chain couples TRBV5-5 to TRBJ2-7; TRBD1 aligns across 9 bases. This CDR3 is built from 16 residues. Germline V gives CDR1 SGHKS, CDR2 YYEKEE (reference sequence). Germline trimming cut 0 bases from V and 5 bases from J; bases unmatched to any gene: 9. CDR3: CASSLEVGTGYHEQYF. For the CDR3, the DNA is TGTGCCAGCAGCTTGGAGGTTGGGACAGGGTATCACGAGCAGTACTTC.

This clonotype was recorded only once. The DNA of the CDR3 is TGTGCCACCAGCAGAGGTGTCCCCAATGAGCAGTTCTTC. Translating it yields CATSRGVPNEQFF. The chain is built from TRBV15 and TRBJ2-1; no definite D call. Looked up from germline, CDR1 is LNHNV and CDR2 is YYDKDF (reference sequence). CDR3 length: 13 amino acids. Trimming pared 1 base from V and 6 bases from J, leaving 7 bases between.

This chain links TRBV6-5 with TRBJ1-2; 9 nucleotides align to TRBD1. The CDR3 has 15 residues. Germline CDR1 MNHEY, CDR2 SVGAGI. V lost 0 bases, J lost 6 bases, and 5 bases stayed unmatched. In DNA, the CDR3 is TGTGCCAGCAGTTACTCACAGGGGGCAGGAGATGGCTACACCTTC. Amino acid sequence: CASSYSQGAGDGYTF.

The chain couples TRBV4-1 to TRBJ2-3; a possible D gene is TRBD2 (6 bases). Trimming cost V 2 bases and J 7 bases, with 19 bases left between them. This CDR3 spans 16 amino acids. CDR1 and CDR2 (germline): MGHRA, YSYEKL. Here the CDR3 reads CASSQKVSGSTNTQYF. The CDR3 DNA reads TGCGCCAGCAGCCAAAAGGTATCCGGGAGCACGAATACGCAGTATTTT.

This clonotype has more than one count but fewer than ten. V gene TRBV11-1 combines with J gene TRBJ1-2; D is unresolved. Looked up from germline, CDR1 is SGHAT and CDR2 is FQDESV (reference sequence). V was cut by 1 base and J by 6 bases, with 21 bases left in between. The length of the CDR3 is 17 residues. DNA of the CDR3: TGTGCCAGCAGCTTAGTGTACAGCATTCCACGAGGAGATGGCTACACCTTC. This translates into CASSLVYSIPRGDGYTF.

V and J are TRBV2 and TRBJ2-1; D may be TRBD2 (6 bases). The germline gives CDR1 SNHLY, CDR2 FYNNEI. V lost 7 bases and J 9 bases, leaving 10 bases between the germline ends. The CDR3 covers 11 residues. CDR3 DNA: TGTGCCAGCAAGACTAGTGTTGAGCAGTTCTTC. This encodes CASKTSVEQFF.

The rearrangement joins TRBV29-1 to TRBJ1-2, with TRBD1 as a possible D gene (5 bases). V lost 1 base to trimming and J lost 5 bases, with 5 bases between them. Looked up from germline, CDR1 is SQVTM and CDR2 is ANQGSEA. The CDR3 extends over 11 amino acids. CDR3 nucleotides: TGCAGCGTTGAAGGACAGTATGGCTACACCTTC. As protein: CSVEGQYGYTF.

A few counts support this clonotype. The chain joins TRBV19 to TRBJ2-7, with a tentative D call TRBD2 (5 bases). The germline gives CDR1 LNHDA, CDR2 SQIVND (reference sequence). V gave up 0 bases and J gave up 0 bases, with 6 bases separating them. The CDR3 is 14 residues long. Written as DNA, the CDR3 is TGTGCCAGTAGTATAGAGGGGAGCTCCTACGAGCAGTACTTC. Translation: CASSIEGSSYEQYF.

This sequence joins TRBV25-1 and TRBJ2-3, with D tentatively TRBD1 (6 bases). Between the trimmed V and J ends, which lost 1 base and 2 bases, there was a span of 13 bases. CDR3 length: 16 amino acids. Germline V CDR1 and CDR2: MGHDK, SYGVNS. CDR3 sequence reads: CASSESDRLFTDTQYF. The DNA for the CDR3 is TGTGCCAGCAGTGAATCCGACAGGCTTTTCACAGATACGCAGTATTTT.

In its sample, this clonotype was seen a few times. The chain couples TRBV20-1 to TRBJ2-3; D perhaps matches TRBD2 (5 bases). Trimming removed 3 bases from V and 4 bases from J, with 11 bases in between. The CDR3 spans 13 residues. Germline V gives CDR1 DFQATT, CDR2 SNEGSKA (reference sequence). Here the CDR3 reads CSASEGSADTQYF. The CDR3 coding sequence is TGCAGTGCTAGCGAGGGTTCGGCAGATACGCAGTATTTT.